Detailed here is one T cell receptor beta chain. In the authors' workflow: It was from reference gene primer amplification that nucleated cell counts were estimated. Only in-frame clones appear in the TCRdb table, and some are missing; sequencing was by immunoSEQ multiplex PCR. That table is the source of V, J and clone size, and D and trimming were worked out from the DNA. Among 95,000 to 150,000 clones listed, about 77% were seen once. The entry originates in a study of blood T cell repertoires in COVID-19. Study information: Samples representing acute and convalescent COVID-19 were sourced from the United States, Italy and Spain. PBMCs, B-cell-depleted T cells, or T cells were the source of the cDNA or gDNA that made up the material.

This CDR3 comprises 14 residues. Between the trimmed V and J ends, which lost 4 bases and 2 bases, there was a span of 8 bases. The germline gives CDR1 MDHEN, CDR2 SYDVKM. The source is a human donor in a cohort sampled during active COVID-19. The sequencing sample was made of peripheral blood. The chain links TRBV28 to TRBJ1-4, with D possibly matching TRBD1 (5 bases). CDR3 protein: CASSSPGTNEKLFF. The DNA for the CDR3 is TGTGCCAGCAGTTCTCCAGGGACTAATGAAAAACTGTTTTTT.